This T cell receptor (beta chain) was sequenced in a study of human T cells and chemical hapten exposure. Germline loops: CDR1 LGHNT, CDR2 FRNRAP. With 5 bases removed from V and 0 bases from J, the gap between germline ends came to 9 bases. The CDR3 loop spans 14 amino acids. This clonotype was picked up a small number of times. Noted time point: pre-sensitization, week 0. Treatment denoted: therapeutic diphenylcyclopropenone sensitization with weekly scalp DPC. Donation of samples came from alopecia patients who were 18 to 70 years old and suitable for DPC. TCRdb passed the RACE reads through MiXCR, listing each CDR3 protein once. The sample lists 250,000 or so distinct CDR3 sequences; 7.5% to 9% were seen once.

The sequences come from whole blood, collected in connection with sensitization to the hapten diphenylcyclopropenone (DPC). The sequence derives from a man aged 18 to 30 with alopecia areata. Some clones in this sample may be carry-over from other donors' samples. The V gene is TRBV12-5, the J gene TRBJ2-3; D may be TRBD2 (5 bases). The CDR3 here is CASGDPSSTDTQYF. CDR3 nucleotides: TGTGCTAGTGGTGACCCTAGCAGCACAGATACGCAGTATTTT.